This entry describes one TCR beta chain. Its antigen is not known. Healthy bone marrow donors formed the donor group. The sample belongs to a study of cytomegalovirus exposure and HLA in healthy donors. The wider study: A prior analysis found roughly 110 million unique TCR beta sequences from around 180 million T cells.

The germline V gene has CDR1 MNHEY and CDR2 SVGAGI. This CDR3 has 16 amino acids. Unmatched junction bases numbered 8, after V lost 2 bases and J lost 3 bases. The PCR contained 60 Vbeta and 13 Jbeta primers. Sequencing was performed with immunoSEQ multiplex PCR; in TCRdb, only in-frame clones are kept and a portion is missing. Among 140,000 to 150,000 clones listed, 75% were seen once. Study-wide findings and caveats: Evidence from a later analysis indicated that most CMV-associated TCR beta chains looked HLA-restricted.

V and J are TRBV6-5 and TRBJ2-7; 9 bases line up with TRBD1. The specimen sequenced was PBMCs. This receptor was identified in a man aged 25-40 years in good health and CMV-seronegative. The CDR3 nucleotides are TGTGCCAGCAGTTACGGGCCGACAGGGGGACTCTACGAGCAGTACTTC. Its translation: CASSYGPTGGLYEQYF.